The 4 T cell receptor beta chains presented below share a single source sample, sequenced in a study of response to subunit inactivated influenza vaccine. TCRdb used MiXCR to reprocess the RT-PCR reads, holding one entry per CDR3 protein. This table holds about 800,000 distinct CDR3 sequences, about 20% found once. The sample in question was PBMCs from blood, obtained 4 to 6 days after vaccination. The receptors originated from a man aged 50-59 years who received an inactivated influenza vaccine.

This chain uses TRBV4-3 with TRBJ1-2; D possibly corresponds to TRBD1 (6 bases). Per germline, CDR1 LGHNA and CDR2 YSLEER. There are 16 residues in the CDR3. Trimming stripped 0 bases from V and 8 bases from J, with 19 bases between. CDR3 loop: CASSQEVGAGVYGYTF. The CDR3 bases are TGCGCCAGCAGCCAAGAAGTCGGTGCAGGGGTGTACGGCTACACCTTC.

The J gene is TRBJ2-2, the V gene TRBV4-2, with unresolved D. Deletions cut 6 bases from V and 0 bases from J, with 8 bases between. The CDR3 sequence is 14 residues long. Germline assignment: CDR1 LGHNA and CDR2 YNFKEQ. The CDR3 nucleotides read TGTGCCAGCAGTATGGATCCGAACACCGGGGAGCTGTTTTTT. Protein: CASSMDPNTGELFF.

This clonotype was picked up a small number of times. The rearrangement links TRBV11-1 to TRBJ2-5, with unresolved D. The V end lost 6 bases, the J end lost 1 base, and 3 bases lay between the germline ends. CDR3 size: 11 residues. CDR1 and CDR2 (germline): SGHAT, FQDESV (reference sequence). This chain's CDR3 is CASRPQETQYF. CDR3 coding DNA: TGTGCCAGCAGACCCCAAGAGACCCAGTACTTC.

This chain uses TRBV10-3 with TRBJ2-1, with 7 nucleotides matching TRBD1. The V gene's germline CDR1 is ENHRY and CDR2 SYGVKD. Trimming cost V 10 bases and J 0 bases; bases outside gene matches: 9. The CDR3 consists of 15 residues. CDR3: CASQVQGSSYNEQFF. The CDR3 bases are TGTGCCAGCCAAGTACAGGGGAGCTCCTACAATGAGCAGTTCTTC.